This T cell receptor beta chain was sequenced during a study of blood T cell repertoires in COVID-19. V lost 7 bases and J lost 0, with 12 bases in between. Germline lookup yields CDR1 SNHLY and CDR2 FYNNEI. This CDR3 is built from 15 residues. Under the authors' procedure: Quantification of nucleated cells was approximated via reference gene primer amplification. TCRdb keeps only in-frame clones here, not all; method: immunoSEQ multiplex PCR. V and J calls and clone size follow that table, whereas D and trimming were derived from the DNA. The sample includes some 140,000 clones, approximately 80% seen only once; the top ten take 8.4%. This clone occurred a few times.

The chain joins TRBV2 to TRBJ1-4; no definite D call. The receptor was isolated from a woman aged 55-69 years with active or convalescent COVID-19. Sequencing was performed on peripheral blood. The DNA of the CDR3 is TGTGCCAGCAATGGACTGGTTGCAACTAATGAAAAACTGTTTTTT. Translated: CASNGLVATNEKLFF.